These 26 T cell receptor beta chains originate from one sample sequenced in a study of blood T cells in healthy people across ages. Through a sample-barcoded 5' primer and a J-beta primer mix, a second PCR was run for roughly 7 to 11 cycles. TCRdb itself ran the 5' RACE reads through MiXCR, one entry per CDR3 protein. Of roughly 730,000 distinct CDR3 sequences listed, just over 55% are singletons. Sequencing input: blood. These receptors came from a man aged 35 to 55 in good health.

In this sample, this clonotype turned up many times. The chain uses TRBV20-1 and TRBJ1-2; perhaps TRBD1 as D (5 bases). The CDR3 is 13 residues long. Germline lookup yields CDR1 DFQATT and CDR2 SNEGSKA (reference sequence). V was pared by 3 bases and J by 3 bases, with 11 bases between. The CDR3 protein is CSARRGEDYGYTF. The DNA for the CDR3 is TGCAGTGCTAGGAGAGGGGAGGACTATGGCTACACCTTC.

This clonotype was seen a handful of times. An end of the junction does not agree with germline; a read error may underlie this. J is TRBJ2-5 and V is TRBV5-1, with D hard to call. Germline V gives CDR1 SGHRS, CDR2 YFSETQ. The CDR3 consists of 13 residues. CDR3 in DNA: TGTGCCAGCAGTTTCGGTATACAAGAGACCCAGTACTTC. Its translation: CASSFGIQETQYF.

This clonotype was recorded many times. This chain connects TRBV7-2 to TRBJ2-4; no reliable D call. Per germline, CDR1 SGHTA and CDR2 FQGNSA. This CDR3 contains 14 residues. V was shortened by 8 bases and J by 0 bases, with 11 bases between the two germline ends. Here the CDR3 reads CASRRDLAKNIQYF. In nucleotides, the CDR3 is TGTGCCAGCCGACGAGACTTAGCCAAAAACATTCAGTACTTC.

The chain is built from TRBV5-1 and TRBJ2-3; 8 positions match TRBD2. The length of the CDR3 is 13 residues. Germline V CDR1 and CDR2: SGHRS, YFSETQ. Trimming took 4 bases from V and 6 from J; bases not matched to a gene: 4. CDR3 region: CASSSRLADTQYF. CDR3 DNA sequence: TGCGCCAGCAGCAGCAGACTAGCGGATACGCAGTATTTT.

The chain couples TRBV29-1 to TRBJ2-1, with TRBD1 matching 7 bases. V shed 6 bases, J shed 9 bases, and the junction held 17 bases outside the gene matches. The CDR3 loop spans 15 amino acids. Germline V gene lookup returns CDR1 SQVTM and CDR2 ANQGSEA. CDR3 DNA: TGCAGCGTAGATCGGACAGGAACGGGGTTAAGTGAGCAGTTCTTC. Translation gives CSVDRTGTGLSEQFF.

The J gene is TRBJ1-2, the V gene TRBV4-2; weak D call: TRBD1 (5 bases). This CDR3 region has 16 residues. Trimming pared 0 bases from V and 4 bases from J, leaving 15 bases between. CDR1 LGHNA and CDR2 YNFKEQ come from the germline V gene. CDR3 amino acids: CASSQDLGDGLYGYTF. In nucleotides, the CDR3 is TGTGCCAGCAGCCAAGATCTCGGGGACGGGCTCTATGGCTACACCTTC.

The CDR3 DNA is TGTGCCAGCATATTCGTACACAATGAGCAGTACTTC. It yields the protein CASIFVHNEQYF. The V call is TRBV6-1, the J call TRBJ2-5; D is uncertain. Per the germline V gene, CDR1 is MNHNS and CDR2 is SASEGT. With 7 bases removed from V and 11 bases from J, the gap between germline ends came to 17 bases. The CDR3 is made up of 12 amino acids.

The J gene is TRBJ1-2, the V gene TRBV6-1; D remains ambiguous. The CDR3 extends over 15 amino acids. CDR1 and CDR2 (germline): MNHNS, SASEGT. The V gene lost 1 base and the J gene lost 8 bases, with 17 bases spanning the gap. The CDR3 DNA sequence: TGTGCCAGCAGTGAAGGTGCCCCCAAGGCTGAGGGCTACACCTTC. As protein: CASSEGAPKAEGYTF.

This chain joins TRBV20-1 and TRBJ2-3; D might be TRBD1 (6 bases). Germline loops: CDR1 DFQATT, CDR2 SNEGSKA (reference sequence). V dropped 1 base and J dropped 6 bases, with 14 bases sitting between them. The CDR3 is made up of 14 amino acids. CDR3 nucleotides: TGCAGTGCTAGAGGACGACAGGAATATGATACGCAGTATTTT. Residues: CSARGRQEYDTQYF.

This chain joins TRBV4-3 and TRBJ2-7; the match to TRBD2 covers 12 bases. The CDR3 sequence is 16 residues long. The trim removed 3 bases at V and 4 bases at J, leaving 7 bases unmatched. Per the germline V gene, CDR1 is LGHNA and CDR2 is YSLEER. CDR3 loop: CASSHGAGTSGYEQYF. For the CDR3, the DNA is TGCGCCAGCAGCCACGGTGCCGGGACTAGCGGGTACGAGCAGTACTTC.

The rearrangement links TRBV11-2 to TRBJ2-2; 12 bases map to TRBD2. V trimming: 5 bases; J trimming: 0 bases; junction bases outside the gene matches: 16. There are 21 residues in the CDR3. Germline V gene lookup returns CDR1 SGHAT and CDR2 FQNNGV. CDR3 sequence: CASSRSQNGLAGRSNTGELFF. CDR3 coding DNA: TGTGCCAGCAGCCGGTCCCAGAACGGACTAGCGGGGAGATCGAACACCGGGGAGCTGTTTTTT.

This chain uses TRBV20-1 with TRBJ1-1; D is perhaps TRBD1 (6 bases). V shed 6 bases and J shed 4 bases, with 15 bases lying between them. This CDR3 has 13 residues. Germline V gene sequence: CDR1 DFQATT, CDR2 SNEGSKA (reference sequence). CDR3 protein: CSAPSGASTEAFF. CDR3 nucleotides: TGCAGTGCCCCTTCAGGGGCGTCCACTGAAGCTTTCTTT.

This clonotype has just a few counts. The V gene is TRBV3-1, the J gene TRBJ2-2, with a weak D call TRBD2 (5 bases). Germline-derived CDR1 and CDR2 are LGHDT and YNNKEL (reference sequence). The CDR3 runs to 15 residues. V was clipped by 0 bases and J by 6 bases, with 11 bases between them. The CDR3 loop reads CASSQDLSGSGELFF. Written as DNA, the CDR3 is TGTGCCAGCAGCCAAGATCTCTCGGGGTCCGGGGAGCTGTTTTTT.

The V gene is TRBV5-1, the J gene TRBJ2-7; D not certain. The CDR3 is 17 residues long. Trimming took 0 bases from V and 3 from J, leaving 19 bases between them. The germline V gene has CDR1 SGHRS and CDR2 YFSETQ. CDR3 in DNA: TGCGCCAGCAGCTTGGACCCGACCGGCGCGGCCGTCTACGAGCAGTACTTC. Protein sequence: CASSLDPTGAAVYEQYF.

This clonotype was detected a few times. The CDR3 loop is CASSLVVGNTEAFF. The CDR3, as DNA: TGTGCCAGCAGCTTAGTGGTCGGCAACACTGAAGCTTTCTTT. V is TRBV7-2 and J is TRBJ1-1; D not certain. Trimming left V 1 base short and J 2 bases short, with 8 bases between. CDR3 length: 14 residues. Germline V gene data show CDR1 as SGHTA and CDR2 as FQGNSA.

The chain joins TRBV27 to TRBJ2-1, with D hard to call. Germline V gene data show CDR1 as MNHEY and CDR2 as SMNVEV (reference sequence). V lost 5 bases and J lost 8, with 22 bases in between. The CDR3 covers 16 residues. CDR3 DNA: TGTGCCAGCAGTCCCAACGCATCAAAGGTTGCACATGAGCAGTTCTTC. Its protein is CASSPNASKVAHEQFF.

V is TRBV18 and J is TRBJ1-2; 9 bases align to TRBD1. CDR1 and CDR2 (germline): KGHSH, LQKENI. The trim removed 5 bases at V and 2 bases at J, leaving 6 bases unmatched. The CDR3 runs to 15 residues. The CDR3 sequence: CASSSSGTGNYGYTF. The CDR3, as DNA: TGTGCCAGCTCATCGTCCGGGACAGGGAACTATGGCTACACCTTC.

This sequence joins TRBV28 and TRBJ1-2; D unclear. CDR3 length: 14 amino acids. From germline, CDR1 is MDHEN and CDR2 SYDVKM. The V gene lost 3 bases and the J gene lost 1 base, with 9 bases spanning the gap. CDR3 nucleotides: TGTGCCAGCAGTTTCGGTGGGCTTAACTATGGCTACACCTTC. The encoded protein is CASSFGGLNYGYTF.

V and J are TRBV4-3 and TRBJ2-1; D may correspond to TRBD1 or TRBD2 (5 bases each). The V gene lost 1 base and the J gene lost 8 bases, with 6 bases spanning the gap. CDR3 size: 12 residues. Looked up from germline, CDR1 is LGHNA and CDR2 is YSLEER. The CDR3, as DNA: TGCGCCAGCAGCCAAGTGGGGGATGAGCAGTTCTTC. It yields the protein CASSQVGDEQFF.

The V call is TRBV5-1, the J call TRBJ2-1, with 13 bases matching TRBD2. The CDR3 is 21 amino acids. V dropped 0 bases and J dropped 2; count of bases not matched to a gene: 14. Germline-derived CDR1 and CDR2 are SGHRS and YFSETQ. CDR3 loop: CASSLVDGLAGAGSTYNEQFF. CDR3 DNA sequence: TGCGCCAGCAGCTTGGTCGATGGACTAGCGGGGGCCGGGTCGACCTACAATGAGCAGTTCTTC.

This sequence joins TRBV6-6 and TRBJ1-2, with D unclear. This CDR3 has 13 residues. Germline V CDR1 and CDR2: MNHNY, SVGAGI (reference sequence). Trimming removed 7 bases from V and 5 bases from J, with 14 bases in between. In DNA, the CDR3 is TGTGCCAGCAAAGACCAGGACTATTATGGCTACACCTTC. Its protein product is CASKDQDYYGYTF.

V and J are TRBV12-3 or TRBV12-4 and TRBJ2-7; D is undetermined. The germline V and J ends were trimmed by 9 bases and 2 bases, with 20 bases remaining between them. The CDR3 covers 15 residues. The CDR3 spells CASAVYTDFTYEQYF. The CDR3 region has the DNA TGTGCCAGTGCCGTATATACAGATTTTACCTACGAGCAGTACTTC.

This clonotype has just a few counts. The V call is TRBV7-3, the J call TRBJ1-1; no clear D. The CDR3 contains 13 residues. Germline V gene sequence: CDR1 SGHTA, CDR2 FQGTGA. Trimming shortened V by 3 bases and J by 8 bases, and 13 bases separated the two germline ends. The CDR3: CASSFSTANEAFF. CDR3 sequence (DNA): TGTGCCAGCAGCTTCTCTACAGCCAACGAAGCTTTCTTT.

The V gene is TRBV4-2, the J gene TRBJ2-7; D gene ambiguous. This CDR3 has 15 amino acids. V dropped 0 bases and J dropped 0 bases, with 9 bases sitting between them. CDR1 LGHNA and CDR2 YNFKEQ come from the germline V gene. DNA of the CDR3: TGTGCCAGCAGCCAAGATCCGAGAGCCTCCTACGAGCAGTACTTC. It codes for CASSQDPRASYEQYF.

The chain uses TRBV20-1 and TRBJ2-1; TRBD2 matches 11 bases. V shed 3 bases, J shed 9 bases, and the junction held 4 bases outside the gene matches. Germline CDR1 and CDR2: DFQATT and SNEGSKA (reference sequence). The length of the CDR3 is 13 residues. CDR3 DNA sequence: TGCAGTGCTAGGACTAGCGGGAATGTTGAGCAGTTCTTC. Translation: CSARTSGNVEQFF.

This clonotype was detected a few times. The J gene is TRBJ2-7, the V gene TRBV6-5; 11 bases agree with TRBD2. This CDR3 is 15 amino acids long. From germline, CDR1 is MNHEY and CDR2 SVGAGI. The V segment lost 6 bases and the J segment 3 bases; nucleotides outside the gene matches: 7. CDR3 in amino acids: CASRRGTSGHYEQYF. The CDR3, as DNA: TGTGCCAGCAGAAGGGGGACTAGCGGACACTACGAGCAGTACTTC.